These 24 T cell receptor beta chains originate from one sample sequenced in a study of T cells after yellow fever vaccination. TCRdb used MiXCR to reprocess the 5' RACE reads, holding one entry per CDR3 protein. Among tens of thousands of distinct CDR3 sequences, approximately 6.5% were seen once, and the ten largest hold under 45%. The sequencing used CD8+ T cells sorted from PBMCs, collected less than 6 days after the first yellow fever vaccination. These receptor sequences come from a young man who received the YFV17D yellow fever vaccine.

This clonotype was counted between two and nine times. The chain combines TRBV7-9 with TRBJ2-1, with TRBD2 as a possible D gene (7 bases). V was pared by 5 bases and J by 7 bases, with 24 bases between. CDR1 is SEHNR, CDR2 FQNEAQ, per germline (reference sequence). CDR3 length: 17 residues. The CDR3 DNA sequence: TGTGCCAGCAGCCGGGGGGCGGGGCTTCCGTTTGTAAATGAGCAGTTCTTC. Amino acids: CASSRGAGLPFVNEQFF.

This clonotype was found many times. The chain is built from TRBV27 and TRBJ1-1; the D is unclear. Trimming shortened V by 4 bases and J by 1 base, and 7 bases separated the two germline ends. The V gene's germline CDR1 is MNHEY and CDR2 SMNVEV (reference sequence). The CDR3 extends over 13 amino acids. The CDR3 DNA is TGTGCCAGCAGTTCTACAAGGAACACTGAAGCTTTCTTT. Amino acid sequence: CASSSTRNTEAFF.

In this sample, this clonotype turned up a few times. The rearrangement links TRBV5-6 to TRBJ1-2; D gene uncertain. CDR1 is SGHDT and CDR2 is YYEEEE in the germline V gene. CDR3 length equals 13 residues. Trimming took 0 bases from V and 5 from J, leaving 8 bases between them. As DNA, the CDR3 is TGTGCCAGCAGCTTGGGCTCGGGATATGGCTACACCTTC. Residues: CASSLGSGYGYTF. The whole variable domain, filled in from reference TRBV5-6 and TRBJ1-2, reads DAGVTQSPTHLIKTRGQQVTLRCSPKSGHDTVSWYQQALGQGPQFIFQYYEEEERQRGNFPDRFSGHQFPNYSSELNVNALLLGDSALYLCASSLGSGYGYTFGSGTRLTVV.

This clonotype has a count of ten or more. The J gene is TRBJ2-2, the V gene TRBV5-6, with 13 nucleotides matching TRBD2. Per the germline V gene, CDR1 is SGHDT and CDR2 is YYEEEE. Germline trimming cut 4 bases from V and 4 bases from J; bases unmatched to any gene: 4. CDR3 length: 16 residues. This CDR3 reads CASSPGLAGFTGELFF. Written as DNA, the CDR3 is TGTGCCAGCAGCCCGGGACTAGCGGGGTTCACCGGGGAGCTGTTTTTT.

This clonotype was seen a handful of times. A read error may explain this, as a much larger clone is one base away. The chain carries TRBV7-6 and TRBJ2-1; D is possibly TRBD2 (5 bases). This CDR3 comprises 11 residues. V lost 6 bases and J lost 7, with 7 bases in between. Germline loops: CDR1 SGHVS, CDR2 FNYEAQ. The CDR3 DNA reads TGTGCCAGCAGGTCGGGGAATGAGCAGTTCTTC. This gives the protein CASRSGNEQFF.

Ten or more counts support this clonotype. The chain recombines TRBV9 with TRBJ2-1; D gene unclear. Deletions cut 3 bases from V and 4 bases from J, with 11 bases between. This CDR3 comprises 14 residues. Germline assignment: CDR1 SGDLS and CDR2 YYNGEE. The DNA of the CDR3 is TGTGCCAGCAGCGCAGACTCCTTTTACAATGAGCAGTTCTTC. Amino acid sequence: CASSADSFYNEQFF.

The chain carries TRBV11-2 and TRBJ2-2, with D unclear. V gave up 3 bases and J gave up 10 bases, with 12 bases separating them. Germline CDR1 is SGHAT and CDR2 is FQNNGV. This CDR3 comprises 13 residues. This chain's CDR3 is CASSFTRVEELFF. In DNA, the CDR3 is TGTGCCAGCAGCTTTACCAGAGTGGAGGAGCTGTTTTTT.

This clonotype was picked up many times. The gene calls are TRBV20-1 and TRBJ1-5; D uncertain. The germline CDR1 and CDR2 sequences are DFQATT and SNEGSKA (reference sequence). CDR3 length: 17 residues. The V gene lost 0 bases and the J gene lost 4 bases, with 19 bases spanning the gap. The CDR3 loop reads CSAREAEAREENQPQHF. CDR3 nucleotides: TGCAGTGCTAGAGAGGCGGAAGCCCGGGAAGAAAATCAGCCCCAGCATTTT.

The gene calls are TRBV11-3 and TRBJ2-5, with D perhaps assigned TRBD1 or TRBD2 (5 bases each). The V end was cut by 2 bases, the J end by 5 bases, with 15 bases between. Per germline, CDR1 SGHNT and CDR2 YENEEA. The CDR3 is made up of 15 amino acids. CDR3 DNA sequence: TGTGCCAGCAGCTTACGGGACCTACCGGGGGAGACCCAGTACTTC. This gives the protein CASSLRDLPGETQYF.

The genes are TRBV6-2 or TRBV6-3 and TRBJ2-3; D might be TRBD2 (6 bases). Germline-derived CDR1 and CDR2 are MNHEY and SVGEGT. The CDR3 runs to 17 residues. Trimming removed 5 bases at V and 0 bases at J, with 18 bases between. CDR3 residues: CASSPPRGGPSTDTQYF. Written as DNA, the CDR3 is TGTGCCAGCAGTCCTCCCCGAGGAGGGCCTAGCACAGATACGCAGTATTTT.

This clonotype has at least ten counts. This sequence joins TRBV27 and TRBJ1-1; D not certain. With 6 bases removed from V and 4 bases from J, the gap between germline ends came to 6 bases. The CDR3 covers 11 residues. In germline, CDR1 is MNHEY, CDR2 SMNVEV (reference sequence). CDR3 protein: CASRMGTEAFF. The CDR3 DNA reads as TGTGCCAGCAGGATGGGCACTGAAGCTTTCTTT.

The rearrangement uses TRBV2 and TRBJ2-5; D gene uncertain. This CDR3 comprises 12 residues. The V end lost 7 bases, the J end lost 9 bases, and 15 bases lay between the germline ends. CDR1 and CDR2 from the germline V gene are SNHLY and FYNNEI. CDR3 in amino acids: CASTYLASAQYF. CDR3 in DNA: TGTGCCAGCACGTATCTCGCTTCGGCCCAGTACTTC. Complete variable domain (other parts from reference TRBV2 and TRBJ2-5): EPEVTQTPSHQVTQMGQEVILRCVPISNHLYFYWYRQILGQKVEFLVSFYNNEISEKSEIFDDQFSVERPDGSNFTLKIRSTKLEDSAMYFCASTYLASAQYFGPGTRLLVL.

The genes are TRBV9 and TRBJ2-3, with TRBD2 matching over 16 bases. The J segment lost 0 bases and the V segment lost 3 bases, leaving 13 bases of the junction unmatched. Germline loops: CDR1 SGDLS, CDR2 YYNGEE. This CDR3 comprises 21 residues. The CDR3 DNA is TGTGCCAGCAGCGCACCTCCACTAGGGACTAGCGGGGGGGTAAGCACAGATACGCAGTATTTT. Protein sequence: CASSAPPLGTSGGVSTDTQYF.

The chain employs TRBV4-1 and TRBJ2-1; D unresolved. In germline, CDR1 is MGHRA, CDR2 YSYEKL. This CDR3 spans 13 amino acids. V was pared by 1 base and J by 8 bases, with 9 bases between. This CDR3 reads CASSQAMPDEQFF. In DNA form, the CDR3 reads TGCGCCAGCAGCCAAGCGATGCCGGATGAGCAGTTCTTC.

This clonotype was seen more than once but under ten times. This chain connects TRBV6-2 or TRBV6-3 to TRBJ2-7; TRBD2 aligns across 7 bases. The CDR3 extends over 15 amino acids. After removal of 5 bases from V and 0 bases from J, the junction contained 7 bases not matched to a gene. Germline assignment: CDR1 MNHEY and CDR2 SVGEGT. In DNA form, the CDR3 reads TGTGCCAGCAGTCACACTAGCGCGAGCTCCTACGAGCAGTACGTC. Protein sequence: CASSHTSASSYEQYV.

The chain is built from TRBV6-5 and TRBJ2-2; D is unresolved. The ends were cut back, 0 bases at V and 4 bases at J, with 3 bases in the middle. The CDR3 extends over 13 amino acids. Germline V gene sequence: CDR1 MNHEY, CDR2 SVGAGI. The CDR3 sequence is CASSYSVTGELFF. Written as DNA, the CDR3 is TGTGCCAGCAGTTACTCCGTCACCGGGGAGCTGTTTTTT.

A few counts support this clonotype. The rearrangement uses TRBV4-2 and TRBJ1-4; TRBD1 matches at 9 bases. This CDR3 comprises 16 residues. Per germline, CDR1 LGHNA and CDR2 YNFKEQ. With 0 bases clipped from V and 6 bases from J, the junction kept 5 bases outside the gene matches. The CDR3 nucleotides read TGTGCCAGCAGCCAAGAAAAGGACAGGGGCTATGAAAAACTGTTTTTT. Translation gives CASSQEKDRGYEKLFF.

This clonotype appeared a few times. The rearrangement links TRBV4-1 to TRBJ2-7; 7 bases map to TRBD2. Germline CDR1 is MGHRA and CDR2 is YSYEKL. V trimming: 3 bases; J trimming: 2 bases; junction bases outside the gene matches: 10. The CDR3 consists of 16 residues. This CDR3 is CASSHGWGGRAYEQYF. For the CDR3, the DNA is TGCGCCAGCAGCCATGGATGGGGGGGGAGAGCCTACGAGCAGTACTTC.

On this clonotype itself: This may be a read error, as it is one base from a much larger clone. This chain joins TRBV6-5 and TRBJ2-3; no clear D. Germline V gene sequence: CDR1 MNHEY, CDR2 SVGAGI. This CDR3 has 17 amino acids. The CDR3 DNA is TGTGTCAGCAGTTACTCTTTCGGAGAGATTCGCCCAGATACGCAGTATTTT. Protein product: CVSSYSFGEIRPDTQYF.

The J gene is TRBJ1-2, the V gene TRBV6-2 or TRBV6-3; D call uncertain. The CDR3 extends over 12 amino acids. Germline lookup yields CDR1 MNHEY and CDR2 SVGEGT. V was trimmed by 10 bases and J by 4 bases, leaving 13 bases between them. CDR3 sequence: CATFAGGYGYTF. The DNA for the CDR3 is TGTGCCACCTTCGCTGGTGGCTATGGCTACACCTTC.

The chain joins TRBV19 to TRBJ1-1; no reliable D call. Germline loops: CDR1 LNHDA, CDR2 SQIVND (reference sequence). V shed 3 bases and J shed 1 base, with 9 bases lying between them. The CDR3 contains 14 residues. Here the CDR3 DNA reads TGTGCCAGTAGTATCGTTTGGGAGAACACTGAAGCTTTCTTT. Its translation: CASSIVWENTEAFF.

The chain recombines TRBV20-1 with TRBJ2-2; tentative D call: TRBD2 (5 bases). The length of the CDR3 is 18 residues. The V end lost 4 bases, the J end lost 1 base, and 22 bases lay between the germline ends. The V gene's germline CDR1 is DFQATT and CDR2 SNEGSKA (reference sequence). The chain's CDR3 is CSATTRAWLWGNTGELFF. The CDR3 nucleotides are TGCAGTGCTACCACTAGGGCATGGTTATGGGGGAACACCGGGGAGCTGTTTTTT.

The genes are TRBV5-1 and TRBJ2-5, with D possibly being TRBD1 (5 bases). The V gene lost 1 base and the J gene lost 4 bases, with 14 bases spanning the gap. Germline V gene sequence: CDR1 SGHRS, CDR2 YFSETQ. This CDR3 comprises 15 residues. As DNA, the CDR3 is TGCGCCAGCAGCTTGAACCCAGGGATATCAGAGACCCAGTACTTC. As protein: CASSLNPGISETQYF.

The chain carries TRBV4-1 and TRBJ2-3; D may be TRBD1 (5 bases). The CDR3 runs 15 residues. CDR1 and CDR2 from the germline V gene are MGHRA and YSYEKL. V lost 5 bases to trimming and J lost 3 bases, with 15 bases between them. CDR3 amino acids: CASSKLDRLTDTQYF. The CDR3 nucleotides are TGCGCCAGCAGCAAGCTAGACAGATTAACAGATACGCAGTATTTT.